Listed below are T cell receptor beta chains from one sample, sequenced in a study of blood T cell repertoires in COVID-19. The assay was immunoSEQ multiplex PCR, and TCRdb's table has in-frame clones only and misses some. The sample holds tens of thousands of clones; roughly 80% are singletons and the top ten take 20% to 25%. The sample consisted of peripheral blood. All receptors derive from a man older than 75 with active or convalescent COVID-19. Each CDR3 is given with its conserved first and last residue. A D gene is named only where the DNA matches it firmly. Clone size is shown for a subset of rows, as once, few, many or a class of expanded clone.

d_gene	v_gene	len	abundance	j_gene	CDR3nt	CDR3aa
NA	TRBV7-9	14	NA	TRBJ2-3	TGTGCCAGCAGCTTAGGCAGGTTAACAGATACGCAGTATTTT	CASSLGRLTDTQYF
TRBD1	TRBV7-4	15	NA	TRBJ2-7	TGTGCCAGCAGCTCCAGTGGGACAGGGTTGTACGAGCAGTACTTC	CASSSSGTGLYEQYF
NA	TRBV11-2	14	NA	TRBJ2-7	TGTGCCAGCAGAGTACCGGGCAGGGGCTACGAGCAGTACTTC	CASRVPGRGYEQYF
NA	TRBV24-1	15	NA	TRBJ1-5	TGTGCCACCAGTGACCCGGGACACGGTAATCAGCCCCAGCATTTT	CATSDPGHGNQPQHF
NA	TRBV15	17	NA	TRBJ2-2	TGTGCCACCAGCAGAGACTCTCAGGGGGGGAACACCGGGGAGCTGTTTTTT	CATSRDSQGGNTGELFF
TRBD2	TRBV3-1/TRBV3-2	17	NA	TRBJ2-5	TGTGCCAGCAGCCTCAGAGGGTCCCTAGCGGCGGGGGAGACCCAGTACTTC	CASSLRGSLAAGETQYF
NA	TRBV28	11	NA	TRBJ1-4	TGTGCCAGTTTGGGGCATGAAAAACTGTTTTTT	CASLGHEKLFF
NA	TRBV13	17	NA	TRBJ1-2	TGTGCCAGCAACTCTAGGGCGGGGGGCGCGGAGTCTCAGGGCTACACCTTC	CASNSRAGGAESQGYTF
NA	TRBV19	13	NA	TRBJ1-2	TGTGCCAGTAGTACTACAGGGTGGCATGGCTACACCTTC	CASSTTGWHGYTF
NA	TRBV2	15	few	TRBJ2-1	TGTGCCAGCAGGTTGGGTAGCAGAGCCTACAATGAGCAGTTCTTC	CASRLGSRAYNEQFF
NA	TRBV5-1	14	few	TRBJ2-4	TGCGCCAGCAGCGAGGGGGACACAAAAAACATTCAGTACTTC	CASSEGDTKNIQYF
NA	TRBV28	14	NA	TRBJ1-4	TGTGCCAGCAGTTTACAGGACAAGAATGAAAAACTGTTTTTT	CASSLQDKNEKLFF
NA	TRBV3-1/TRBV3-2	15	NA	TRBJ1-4	TGTGCCAGCAGCCTGGAGACAGCAACTAATGAAAAACTGTTTTTT	CASSLETATNEKLFF
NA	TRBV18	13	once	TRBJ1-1	TGTGCCAGCTCCAGCGTACAGAACACTGAAGCTTTCTTT	CASSSVQNTEAFF
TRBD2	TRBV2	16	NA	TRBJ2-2	TGTGCCAGCAGTGACTTACTAGCGGGGAACACCGGGGAGCTGTTTTTT	CASSDLLAGNTGELFF
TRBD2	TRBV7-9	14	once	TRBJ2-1	TGTGCCAGCAGCATACGGACTAGCCGCAATGAGCAGTTCTTC	CASSIRTSRNEQFF
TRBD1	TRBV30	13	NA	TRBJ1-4	TGTGCCTGGCAGGGGGGAACTAATGAAAAACTGTTTTTT	CAWQGGTNEKLFF
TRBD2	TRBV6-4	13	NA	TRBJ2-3	TGTGCCAGCATCGACGGAGCTAGCGGGAGGCAGTATTTT	CASIDGASGRQYF
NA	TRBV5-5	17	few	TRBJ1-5	TGTGCCAGCAGCTTGGAAGGGGCCAGGAGAAGCAATCAGCCCCAGCATTTT	CASSLEGARRSNQPQHF
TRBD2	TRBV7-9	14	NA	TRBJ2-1	TGTGCCAGCAGCTTTAGCGGGGGGCGTGGTGAGCAGTTCTTC	CASSFSGGRGEQFF
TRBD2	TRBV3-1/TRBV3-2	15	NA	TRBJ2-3	TGTGCCAGCAGCGCCCAGCGGGGAAGCACAGATACGCAGTATTTT	CASSAQRGSTDTQYF
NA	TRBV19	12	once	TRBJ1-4	TGTGCCAGTAGTATAGCCGGGGGGAAACTGTTTTTT	CASSIAGGKLFF
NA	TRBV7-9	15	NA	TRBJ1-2	TGTGCCAGCAGCTCACCAGTGGGACTTTTATATGGCTACACCTTC	CASSSPVGLLYGYTF
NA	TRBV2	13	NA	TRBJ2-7	TGTGCCAGCATTGAGCCTACTACCTACGAGCAGTACTTC	CASIEPTTYEQYF
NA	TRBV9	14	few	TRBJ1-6	TGTGCCAGCAGCGTAGAACAGAATAATTCACCCCTCCACTTT	CASSVEQNNSPLHF
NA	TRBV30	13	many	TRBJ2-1	TGTGCCTGGACAGGGGGGTCCTACAATGAGCAGTTCTTC	CAWTGGSYNEQFF
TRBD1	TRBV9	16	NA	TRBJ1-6	TGTGCCAGCAGCGCCGACTCGGGACAGGGGAATTCACCCCTCCACTTT	CASSADSGQGNSPLHF
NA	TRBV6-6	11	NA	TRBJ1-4	TGTGCCAGCAGTTACGGACAGAAACTGTTTTTT	CASSYGQKLFF
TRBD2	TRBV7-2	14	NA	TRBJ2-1	TGTGCCAGCACCCCCGGGGGGGGAGTGAATGAGCAGTTCTTC	CASTPGGGVNEQFF
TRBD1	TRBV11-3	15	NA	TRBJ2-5	TGTGCCAGCAGCTTAAGGGGGCAAGCCCAAGAGACCCAGTACTTC	CASSLRGQAQETQYF
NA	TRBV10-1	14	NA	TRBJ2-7	TGCGCCAGTACTTTAAGATGGCCGTGGGACACGGGCTCTTTC	CASTLRWPWDTGSF
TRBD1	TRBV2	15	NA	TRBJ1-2	TGTGCCAGCAGTGTTCTCGGGACAGGGCTTTCTGGCTACACCTTC	CASSVLGTGLSGYTF
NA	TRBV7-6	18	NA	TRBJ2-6	TGTGCCAGCAGCAACCCTTACCGCGGGGGCGCTGGGGCCAACGTCCTGACTTTC	CASSNPYRGGAGANVLTF
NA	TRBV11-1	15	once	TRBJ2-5	TGTGCCAGCAGCACATTGGTGGGGGCCGGGGAGACCCAGTACTTC	CASSTLVGAGETQYF
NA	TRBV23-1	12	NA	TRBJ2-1	TGCGCCAGCAGTCAATTCCCAAATGAGCAGTTCTTC	CASSQFPNEQFF
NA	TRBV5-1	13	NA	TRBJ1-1	TGCGCCAGCAGCGAGGACAGGAACACTGAAGCTTTCTTT	CASSEDRNTEAFF
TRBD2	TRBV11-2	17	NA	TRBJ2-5	TGTGCCAGCAGCGCCACGACTAGCCCGGGCCGTCAAGAGACCCAGTACTTC	CASSATTSPGRQETQYF
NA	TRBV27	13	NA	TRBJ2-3	TGTGCCAGCAGTCACGCGCGGACAGATACGCAGTATTTT	CASSHARTDTQYF
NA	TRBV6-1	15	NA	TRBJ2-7	TGTGCCAGCAGTGAAGGATGGCTGCCCTCCTACGAGCAGTACTTC	CASSEGWLPSYEQYF
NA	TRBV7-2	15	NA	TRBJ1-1	TGTGCCAGCAGCCAAAGGGGGGGGCGTTTCTCTGAAGCTTTCTTT	CASSQRGGRFSEAFF